The sample holds many counts of the clone carrying this T cell receptor (beta chain). This record comes from a study of CD8 T cells in ankylosing spondylitis. This CDR3 has 12 residues. Germline values: CDR1 MDHEN, CDR2 SYDVKM. The V end lost 7 bases, the J end lost 4 bases, and 7 bases lay between the germline ends. TCRdb called the 5' RACE reads again in MiXCR, with one record for every CDR3 protein. The table has 150,000 to 200,000 distinct CDR3 sequences, 18% seen once. The material sequenced was blood, either unsorted or a sorted T cell fraction (not recorded which). The sequence came from a male donor under 30 with ankylosing spondylitis or in good health (not recorded which). V gene TRBV28 combines with J gene TRBJ2-2; maybe TRBD1 (5 bases). The CDR3 loop is CASTGSTGELFF. The DNA of the CDR3 is TGTGCCAGCACAGGGTCCACCGGGGAGCTGTTTTTT. Variable domain in full (rest from reference TRBV28 and TRBJ2-2): DVKVTQSSRYLVKRTGEKVFLECVQDMDHENMFWYRQDPGLGLRLIYFSYDVKMKEKGDIPEGYSVSREKKERFSLILESASTNQTSMYLCASTGSTGELFFGEGSRLTVL.